This section outlines one T cell receptor (beta chain) sequence together with its context. Original methodology: Cell counts per sample came from amplifying reference gene primers. TCRdb's copy holds only in-frame clones and misses some; the assay was immunoSEQ multiplex PCR. The D gene and trimming were derived from the DNA, and the V and J assignments and clone size from that table. The repertoire has about 250,000 clones, 80% to 90% of them found once; the top ten carry 2.5% to 3.5%. The data derive from a study of blood T cell repertoires in COVID-19. Study-level background: Spain, Italy and the United States supplied samples that represented acute and convalescent COVID-19.

V lost 0 bases, J lost 5 bases, and 11 bases lay in between. CDR3 length: 15 amino acids. Germline CDR1 reads LNHDA; CDR2 reads SQIVND (reference sequence). Cohort allocation depended upon clinical history that participants reported. People in the exposed group encountered a COVID-19 case within 2 weeks before entering the study. Sequenced sample: PBMCs or T cells enriched from blood (not recorded which). The chain combines TRBV19 with TRBJ2-1; TRBD2 is a possible D gene (5 bases). This receptor was taken from a woman aged 40 to 50 who had been exposed to COVID-19. The CDR3 DNA sequence: TGTGCCAGTAGTATAGAAGGAGGATCCCACAATGAGCAGTTCTTC. Amino acid sequence: CASSIEGGSHNEQFF.